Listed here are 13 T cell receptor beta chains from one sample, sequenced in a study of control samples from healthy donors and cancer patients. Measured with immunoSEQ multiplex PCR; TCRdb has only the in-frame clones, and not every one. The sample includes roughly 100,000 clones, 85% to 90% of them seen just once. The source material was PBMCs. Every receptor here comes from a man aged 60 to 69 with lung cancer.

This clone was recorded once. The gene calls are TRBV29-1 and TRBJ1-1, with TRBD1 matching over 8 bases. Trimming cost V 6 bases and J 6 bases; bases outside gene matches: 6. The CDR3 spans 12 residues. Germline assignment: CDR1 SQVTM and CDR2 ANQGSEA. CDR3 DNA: TGCAGCGTGCGACAGGGGTACGCTGAAGCTTTCTTT. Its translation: CSVRQGYAEAFF. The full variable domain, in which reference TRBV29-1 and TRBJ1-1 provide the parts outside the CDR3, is SAVISQKPSRDICQRGTSLTIQCQVDSQVTMMFWYRQQPGQSLTLIATANQGSEATYESGFVIDKFPISRPNLTFSTLTVSNMSPEDSSIYLCSVRQGYAEAFFGQGTRLTVV.

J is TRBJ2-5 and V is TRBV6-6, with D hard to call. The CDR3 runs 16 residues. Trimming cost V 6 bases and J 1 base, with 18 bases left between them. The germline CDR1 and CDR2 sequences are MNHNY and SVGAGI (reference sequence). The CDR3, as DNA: TGTGCCAGCAGGCCATCCGGACGGAAGATCCAAGAGACCCAGTACTTC. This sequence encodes CASRPSGRKIQETQYF.

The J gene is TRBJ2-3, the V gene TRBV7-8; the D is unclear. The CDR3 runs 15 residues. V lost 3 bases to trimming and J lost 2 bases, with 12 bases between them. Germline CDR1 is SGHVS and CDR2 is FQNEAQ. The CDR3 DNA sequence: TGTGCCAGCAGCTTGCAAGCGCTCATCACAGATACGCAGTATTTT. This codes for CASSLQALITDTQYF.

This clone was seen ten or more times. CDR3 residues: CAGQDSFSGANVLTF. CDR3 in DNA: TGTGCCGGACAGGACAGCTTCTCTGGGGCCAACGTCCTGACTTTC. The V and J genes are TRBV11-3 and TRBJ2-6, with TRBD1 matching over 7 bases. Looked up from germline, CDR1 is SGHNT and CDR2 is YENEEA. V shed 11 bases, J shed 0 bases, and the junction held 7 bases outside the gene matches. CDR3 size: 15 residues.

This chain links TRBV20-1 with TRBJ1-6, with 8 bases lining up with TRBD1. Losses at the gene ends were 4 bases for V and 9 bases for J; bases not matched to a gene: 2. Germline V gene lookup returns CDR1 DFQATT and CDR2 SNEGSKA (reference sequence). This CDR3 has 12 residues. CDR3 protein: CSANDRGSPLHF. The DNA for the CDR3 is TGCAGTGCTAATGACAGGGGTTCACCCCTCCACTTT.

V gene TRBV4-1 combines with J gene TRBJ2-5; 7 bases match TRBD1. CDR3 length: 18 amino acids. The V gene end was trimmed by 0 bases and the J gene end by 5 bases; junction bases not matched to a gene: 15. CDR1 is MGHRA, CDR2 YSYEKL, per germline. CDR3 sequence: CASSQDRGPKVRWETQYF. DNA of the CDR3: TGCGCCAGCAGCCAAGATAGGGGGCCGAAGGTCAGGTGGGAGACCCAGTACTTC.

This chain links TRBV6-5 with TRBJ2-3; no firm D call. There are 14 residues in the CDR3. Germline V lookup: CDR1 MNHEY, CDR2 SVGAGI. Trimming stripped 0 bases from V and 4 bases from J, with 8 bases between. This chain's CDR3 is CASSYSVVPDTQYF. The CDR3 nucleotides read TGTGCCAGCAGTTACTCCGTAGTTCCAGATACGCAGTATTTT.

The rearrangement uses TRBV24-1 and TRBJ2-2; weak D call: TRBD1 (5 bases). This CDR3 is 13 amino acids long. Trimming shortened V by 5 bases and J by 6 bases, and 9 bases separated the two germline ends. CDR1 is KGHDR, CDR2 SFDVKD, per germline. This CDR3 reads CATSAVRAGELFF. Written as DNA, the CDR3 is TGTGCCACCAGTGCCGTCAGGGCCGGGGAGCTGTTTTTT.

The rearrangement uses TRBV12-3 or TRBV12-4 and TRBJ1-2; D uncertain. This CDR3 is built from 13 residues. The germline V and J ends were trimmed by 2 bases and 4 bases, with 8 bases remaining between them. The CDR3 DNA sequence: TGTGCCAGCAGTTTATCTGGGATCTATGGCTACACCTTC. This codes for CASSLSGIYGYTF.

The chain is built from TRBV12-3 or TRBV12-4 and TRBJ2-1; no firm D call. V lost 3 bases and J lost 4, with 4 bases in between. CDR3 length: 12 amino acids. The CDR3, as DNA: TGTGCCAGCAGTTTGAATTACAATGAGCAGTTCTTC. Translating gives CASSLNYNEQFF.

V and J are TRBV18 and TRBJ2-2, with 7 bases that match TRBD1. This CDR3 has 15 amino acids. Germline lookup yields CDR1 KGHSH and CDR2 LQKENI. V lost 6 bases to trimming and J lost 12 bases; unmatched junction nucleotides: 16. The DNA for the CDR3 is TGTGCCAGCTCCGGATCCCGGGACAGCTTGGGGCAGCTGTTTTTT. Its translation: CASSGSRDSLGQLFF.

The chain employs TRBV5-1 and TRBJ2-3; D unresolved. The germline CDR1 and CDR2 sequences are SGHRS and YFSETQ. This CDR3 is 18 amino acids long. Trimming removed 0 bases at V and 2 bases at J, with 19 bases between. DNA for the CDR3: TGCGCCAGCAGCTTGGGAAGGACCCAATCAGGAATCACAGATACGCAGTATTTT. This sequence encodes CASSLGRTQSGITDTQYF.

CDR3 sequence: CASGLFLEIRSSYNSPLHF. In nucleotides, the CDR3 is TGTGCTAGTGGTTTATTTTTGGAAATTCGAAGCTCCTATAATTCACCCCTCCACTTT. This rearrangement joins TRBV12-5 to TRBJ1-6; D gene uncertain. From germline, CDR1 is LGHNT and CDR2 FRNRAP. The CDR3 has 19 amino acids. Deletions cut 3 bases from V and 0 bases from J, with 18 bases between.